This TCR beta chain emerged from a study of T-cell memory formation after mild COVID-19. Losses at the gene ends were 0 bases for V and 4 bases for J; bases not matched to a gene: 6. Germline V CDR1 and CDR2: LGHNA, YNFKEQ. This CDR3 is 16 amino acids long. This clonotype has a handful of counts. The antigen is not known. Constant-segment-primed 5'RACE gave TCR alpha and TCR beta cDNA libraries with sample barcodes and UMIs. TCRdb used MiXCR to reprocess the 5' RACE reads, holding one entry per CDR3 protein. The table has approximately 210,000 distinct CDR3 sequences, roughly 30% seen once. Study-level findings and limits: CD4+ contracting clones lay mainly in CM and EM, CD8+ ones in EMRA.

The clonotype was recovered from an adult woman who had mild COVID-19 (a few samples of this study predate the infection). Cell type and time point are not known. Sequencing was done on a sample of PBMCs or a T cell subset sorted from them (not recorded which). V usage is TRBV4-2 and J usage is TRBJ2-1; 7 positions match TRBD2. For the CDR3, the DNA is TGTGCCAGCAGCCAAGATACGGGAGGTATGTACAATGAGCAGTTCTTC. Translation gives CASSQDTGGMYNEQFF.